This passage covers 9 T cell receptor beta chains from one sample sequenced in a study of CD8 T cells in ankylosing spondylitis. MiXCR was run by TCRdb on the 5' RACE reads, yielding one entry per CDR3 protein. In the table there are just over 350,000 distinct CDR3 sequences, approximately 22% of which are singletons. Sequencing used blood, either unsorted or a sorted T cell fraction (not recorded which). The source of these receptors is a male donor with ankylosing spondylitis or in good health (not recorded which).

This clonotype was counted at least ten times. The chain links TRBV29-1 to TRBJ2-7; 12 bases are shared with TRBD2. Germline V CDR1 and CDR2: SQVTM, ANQGSEA. After removal of 7 bases from V and 2 bases from J, the junction contained 9 bases not matched to a gene. The CDR3 contains 15 residues. The CDR3 here is CSATGLAGGPYEQYF. Written as DNA, the CDR3 is TGCAGCGCTACAGGGCTAGCGGGGGGGCCCTACGAGCAGTACTTC.

This clonotype was observed a handful of times. This chain uses TRBV10-1 with TRBJ2-1, with D possibly TRBD2 on 5 matching bases. Germline CDR1 and CDR2: WNHNN and SYGVQD (reference sequence). The CDR3 has 14 residues. V was clipped by 4 bases and J by 9 bases, with 16 bases between them. The CDR3 protein is CASSAGVTGSEQFF. Here the CDR3 DNA reads TGCGCCAGCAGTGCCGGGGTGACGGGTAGTGAGCAGTTCTTC.

This clonotype was counted between two and nine times. The chain employs TRBV20-1 and TRBJ2-7; possible D gene TRBD2, 6 bases. The V gene lost 8 bases and the J gene lost 3 bases, with 17 bases spanning the gap. This CDR3 is 13 amino acids long. Germline CDR1 is DFQATT and CDR2 is SNEGSKA (reference sequence). The CDR3 loop reads CSLKGTLGYEQYF. The CDR3 DNA reads as TGCAGTCTTAAGGGGACTCTTGGCTACGAGCAGTACTTC.

This clonotype was detected only a few times. The chain uses TRBV10-1 and TRBJ2-1; D may correspond to TRBD1 or TRBD2 (6 bases each). The V gene lost 8 bases and the J gene lost 8 bases, with 13 bases spanning the gap. The germline gives CDR1 WNHNN, CDR2 SYGVQD (reference sequence). The CDR3 consists of 12 residues. CDR3 sequence (DNA): TGCGCCAGCGGGGTCGGGGGCGATGAGCAGTTCTTC. The encoded protein is CASGVGGDEQFF.

CDR3 in DNA: TGTGCCAGCAACCGCAGGGACGGAACCTACGAGCAGTACTTC. Its protein is CASNRRDGTYEQYF. The chain has TRBV13 and TRBJ2-7, with D possibly being TRBD1 or TRBD2 (5 bases each). CDR1 is PRHDT, CDR2 FYEKMQ, per germline (reference sequence). The CDR3 is 14 residues long. V was clipped by 7 bases and J by 2 bases, with 15 bases between them.

There are a few counts of this clonotype. This rearrangement joins TRBV29-1 to TRBJ2-7, with a possible D match to TRBD2 (5 bases). Germline CDR1 reads SQVTM; CDR2 reads ANQGSEA. With 1 base removed from V and 5 bases from J, the gap between germline ends came to 12 bases. This CDR3 has 13 amino acids. The CDR3 protein is CSVEVVGSDEQYF. In nucleotides, the CDR3 is TGCAGCGTTGAAGTAGTGGGTAGCGACGAGCAGTACTTC.

The J gene is TRBJ2-1, the V gene TRBV6-5; possible D gene TRBD1, 5 bases. The CDR3 has 17 amino acids. CDR1 and CDR2 from the germline V gene are MNHEY and SVGAGI. The germline V and J ends were trimmed by 0 bases and 4 bases, with 16 bases remaining between them. DNA of the CDR3: TGTGCCAGCAGTTACTCGACAGTGGATACTTGGTACAATGAGCAGTTCTTC. It is translated as CASSYSTVDTWYNEQFF.

The rearrangement uses TRBV27 and TRBJ2-1; the match to TRBD2 covers 9 bases. CDR1 and CDR2 (germline): MNHEY, SMNVEV (reference sequence). With V trimmed by 4 bases and J by 9 bases, 10 bases remained unmatched. The length of the CDR3 is 15 residues. DNA for the CDR3: TGTGCCAGCAGTTACGGCGGGGGGGGTTACGGTGAGCAGTTCTTC. Protein product: CASSYGGGGYGEQFF.

The rearrangement links TRBV2 to TRBJ2-7, with D perhaps matching TRBD1 (6 bases). The CDR3 totals 15 residues. Germline CDR1 SNHLY, CDR2 FYNNEI. Trimming stripped 2 bases from V and 2 bases from J, with 13 bases between. CDR3 bases: TGTGCCAGCAGTGAATACGGGACACCTACCTACGAGCAGTACTTC. It codes for CASSEYGTPTYEQYF.